Presented here are 14 T cell receptor beta chains from one specimen sequenced in a study of blood T cells in healthy people across ages (dated by TCRdb to between 2015 and 2016). Receptors were amplified or captured by 5' RACE. The listed sequencing device is Illumina HiSeq 2500. The second PCR ran for roughly 7 to 12 cycles and used a J-beta primer mix along with a sample-barcoded 5' primer. The raw public data were reprocessed by TCRdb itself: fastp quality trimming at Q25, MiXCR clonotype calling, in-frame beta chains only. Every distinct CDR3 protein forms one entry, paired with its most common genes and DNA. Across this sample there are 550,000 to 750,000 distinct CDR3 sequences, with about 21% seen only once. The ten largest clones represent more than 3% of the sample. The sample was blood. These receptors were collected from a man between 65 and 85 years old in good health.

This chain links TRBV5-1 with TRBJ2-7, with a weak D call TRBD1 (7 bases). Trimming stripped 1 base from V and 5 bases from J, with 13 bases between. The CDR3 consists of 14 residues. In germline, CDR1 is SGHRS, CDR2 YFSETQ. The DNA of the CDR3 is TGCGCCAGCAGCTTGATAGGAGGGGGCGACGAGCAGTACTTC. Protein sequence: CASSLIGGGDEQYF.

The chain recombines TRBV6-6 with TRBJ2-7; TRBD2 matches at 7 bases. CDR1 and CDR2 (germline): MNHNY, SVGAGI (reference sequence). CDR3 length: 13 amino acids. The trim removed 6 bases at V and 3 bases at J, leaving 5 bases unmatched. The CDR3 loop reads CASSTPSGYEQYF. CDR3 nucleotides: TGTGCCAGCAGCACTCCTAGCGGCTACGAGCAGTACTTC.

The sample holds many counts of this clonotype. The J gene is TRBJ2-5, the V gene TRBV5-1, with D unresolved. The better agreement between TRBJ2-7 and the DNA end casts doubt on the J call. The CDR3 contains 12 residues. The germline V gene encodes CDR1 SGHRS and CDR2 YFSETQ. CDR3 nucleotides: TGCGCCAGCAGCTTTGGGGTCCACGAGCAGTACTTC. Its protein is CASSFGVHEQYF.

The chain employs TRBV24-1 and TRBJ2-5; D is possibly TRBD1 (6 bases). The J call may not be correct, given that the DNA end is closer to TRBJ2-7. Germline V gives CDR1 KGHDR, CDR2 SFDVKD. The CDR3 is 14 amino acids. CDR3 sequence reads: CATSTGHLSYEQYF. The CDR3 DNA reads as TGTGCCACCAGCACGGGACACCTCTCCTACGAGCAGTACTTC.

The genes are TRBV20-1 and TRBJ2-5; 12 bases match TRBD2. The CDR3 loop spans 14 amino acids. CDR1 DFQATT and CDR2 SNEGSKA come from the germline V gene (reference sequence). Losses at the gene ends were 6 bases for V and 1 base for J; bases not matched to a gene: 3. DNA of the CDR3: TGCAGTGCCAGGACTAGCGGGATCCAAGAGACCCAGTACTTC. This sequence encodes CSARTSGIQETQYF.

This clonotype was seen more than once but under ten times. V is TRBV20-1 and J is TRBJ2-7; 9 bases agree with TRBD2. Germline CDR1 reads DFQATT; CDR2 reads SNEGSKA (reference sequence). The CDR3 length is 13 residues. The trim removed 6 bases at V and 2 bases at J, leaving 5 bases unmatched. CDR3 coding DNA: TGCAGTGCGAAGCGGGAGGTTACCTACGAGCAGTACTTC. Its protein is CSAKREVTYEQYF.

This rearrangement joins TRBV29-1 to TRBJ2-2; 7 bases fit TRBD1. The CDR3 consists of 16 residues. V shed 5 bases, J shed 6 bases, and the junction held 15 bases outside the gene matches. Germline values: CDR1 SQVTM, CDR2 ANQGSEA. The CDR3 DNA follows: TGCAGCGTTCGAAGGAGGACAGGCGACCCAGCCGGGGAGCTGTTTTTT. It encodes CSVRRRTGDPAGELFF.

There are a few counts of this clonotype. V is TRBV19 and J is TRBJ2-5; TRBD1 agrees at 7 bases. The CDR3 contains 14 residues. Germline V gene lookup returns CDR1 LNHDA and CDR2 SQIVND (reference sequence). V lost 5 bases, J lost 2 bases, and 5 bases stayed unmatched. The CDR3 protein is CASSWRQGQETQYF. CDR3 nucleotides: TGTGCCAGTAGTTGGAGACAGGGACAAGAGACCCAGTACTTC. The whole variable domain, filled in from reference TRBV19 and TRBJ2-5, reads DGGITQSPKYLFRKEGQNVTLSCEQNLNHDAMYWYRQDPGQGLRLIYYSQIVNDFQKGDIAEGYSVSREKKESFPLTVTSAQKNPTAFYLCASSWRQGQETQYFGPGTRLLVL.

The sample holds a few counts of this clonotype. The chain has TRBV20-1 and TRBJ2-5; the D gene could be TRBD1 or TRBD2 (5 bases each). The J call is doubtful: the DNA matches TRBJ2-7 better. Germline-derived CDR1 and CDR2 are DFQATT and SNEGSKA (reference sequence). The CDR3 totals 13 residues. This CDR3 is CSAQGDSSYEQYF. The CDR3 nucleotides read TGCAGTGCCCAGGGAGATAGCTCCTACGAGCAGTACTTC.

The chain joins TRBV7-2 to TRBJ1-4; D is undetermined. V lost 3 bases to trimming and J lost 7 bases, with 6 bases between them. The germline V gene has CDR1 SGHTA and CDR2 FQGNSA. The CDR3 is 12 amino acids. CDR3: CASSLGAEKLFF. CDR3 in DNA: TGTGCCAGCAGCTTGGGTGCTGAAAAACTGTTTTTT.

This clonotype occurred once. The chain links TRBV4-3 to TRBJ2-3, with D maybe TRBD2 (6 bases). The germline CDR1 and CDR2 sequences are LGHNA and YSLEER. Trimming shortened V by 0 bases and J by 2 bases, and 12 bases separated the two germline ends. The length of the CDR3 is 16 residues. This CDR3 is CASSQDDGGPTDTQYF. The CDR3 bases are TGCGCCAGCAGCCAAGATGACGGGGGACCCACAGATACGCAGTATTTT.

The rearrangement links TRBV20-1 to TRBJ2-1, with D uncertain. The CDR3 consists of 13 residues. Looked up from germline, CDR1 is DFQATT and CDR2 is SNEGSKA (reference sequence). V lost 0 bases and J lost 5, with 8 bases in between. This CDR3 reads CSARDPGHNEQFF. The CDR3 coding sequence is TGCAGTGCTAGAGATCCAGGTCACAATGAGCAGTTCTTC.

The CDR3 is CSAREQGARTGELFF. The DNA of the CDR3 is TGCAGTGCTAGAGAACAGGGGGCGCGGACCGGGGAGCTGTTTTTT. The J gene is TRBJ2-2, the V gene TRBV20-1, with 9 nucleotides matching TRBD1. The CDR3 contains 15 residues. Germline V CDR1 and CDR2: DFQATT, SNEGSKA (reference sequence). Losses at the gene ends were 0 bases for V and 5 bases for J; bases not matched to a gene: 4.

This clonotype was seen repeatedly, ten times or more. This CDR3 reads CASSEGGPQEPAFYGYTF. The DNA for the CDR3 is TGTGCCAGCAGTGAGGGGGGGCCCCAGGAACCAGCCTTCTATGGCTACACCTTC. V gene TRBV2 combines with J gene TRBJ1-2; D possibly corresponds to TRBD1 (6 bases). Per germline, CDR1 SNHLY and CDR2 FYNNEI. The CDR3 has 18 amino acids. V gave up 3 bases and J gave up 4 bases, with 24 bases separating them.